This T cell receptor (beta chain) was found in a study of CD8 T cells in Susac syndrome (dated by TCRdb to about 2019). Describing the broader study: Of the Susac syndrome patients who were sequenced, fewer than ten were in clinical remission while about six had clinically active disease. The study used repertoire sequencing to test whether antigen drove CD8+ T cell activation and differentiation in Susac syndrome. At blood withdrawal, Susac syndrome patients were therapy-naive, treated with corticosteroids (with IVIg additionally given to some), or treated with IVIg alone. Clonality of the CD8+ T cell repertoire was compared between more than 10 healthy donors, roughly 14 Susac syndrome patients and roughly 16 multiple sclerosis patients.

General conclusions and limits of the study: Looking at Susac-specific public clones, the researchers identified fewer than 20 in the total CD8+ repertoire and five in the CD8+ TEMRA repertoire. Clonal expansion was observed in Susac syndrome CD8+ repertoires, with the highest expansion in CD8+ TEMRA cells and greater expansion in clinically active than in remitting patients. The number of individuals in the TCR sequencing and HLA analysis was acknowledged as relatively small.

CDR3 length: 14 amino acids, cysteine to phenylalanine. Only CDR3 DNA is held: 42 bases, read in frame from base 1. The CDR1 and CDR2 encoded by the germline V gene are SNHLY and FYNNEI. The germline V and J ends show losses of 6 bases and 3 bases respectively, and no gene match explains 5 bases of the junction. Peripheral blood CD8+ and CD4+ T cells from healthy donors, Susac syndrome patients and multiple sclerosis patients were profiled by high-throughput TCR beta sequencing. The Susac syndrome patients fulfilled recently defined diagnostic criteria for definite or probable disease. CD8+ TEMRA cells were enriched by FACS, while bulk CD8+ and CD4+ T cells were purified by magnetic negative isolation. Blood was collected in EDTA tubes and processed within 24 hours, with PBMCs isolated through density gradient centrifugation. PBMCs intended for TCR sequencing were cryopreserved in liquid nitrogen and were subsequently thawed in a 37 degrees C water bath. A purity of at least 90% was achieved for sorted or isolated CD4+, CD8+ and CD8+ TEMRA cells.

RNA was extracted using the RNeasy kit, and about 0.45 to 1 microgram was reverse transcribed with random hexamers. TCR beta CDR3 regions were amplified with the immunoSEQ multiplex PCR assay covering 54 Vbeta and 13 Jbeta segments. PCR amplification bias was corrected using a synthetic template baseline for primer optimization and computational correction. As for the authors' bioinformatics: Reads were assigned to V, D and J genes according to IMGT and analyzed in immunoSEQ Analyzer, with only productive sequences retained. To calculate clonality, Shannon entropy was normalized by log2 of the number of productive unique sequences and then subtracted from one. Public and private clones were assessed among the 100 most prevalent clones of each patient and control. Clones were defined as Susac-specific if absent from the healthy and MS cohorts, from 1052 published viral clones and from other ImmuneACCESS disease sequences. TCRdb's own reprocessing of the public reads used fastp at Q25 and MiXCR and kept productive beta chains. Rows matching on CDR3 protein sequence are summarized as one entry with the most common DNA and genes. TCRdb's processing, not the authors' own work, is the source of the V and J calls. This sample has some 96,000 distinct CDR3 sequences in its table, and about 95% of those were observed once. The top ten clones comprise 0.3% to 0.35% of the sample.

Note on this clonotype: The target of this receptor is not known. Base quality data are lacking; no much larger clone is found one base away.

This sequence originates from a human donor with Susac syndrome. The chain is encoded by TRBV2 joined to TRBJ2-7; 10 of the junction bases match TRBD1. Material for sequencing was CD8+ T cells from PBMCs. CDR3 sequence: CASSVRDRGYEQYF. The DNA reads TGTGCCAGCAGCGTACGGGACAGGGGCTACGAGCAGTACTTC. Supplemented by the reference TRBV2 and TRBJ2-7 proteins around the CDR3, the complete variable domain is EPEVTQTPSHQVTQMGQEVILRCVPISNHLYFYWYRQILGQKVEFLVSFYNNEISEKSEIFDDQFSVERPDGSNFTLKIRSTKLEDSAMYFCASSVRDRGYEQYFGPGTRLTVT.